This TCR beta chain was recorded in a study of Graves' ophthalmopathy and Graves' hyperthyroidism. This clonotype has only one observation. This may come from a read error, since a much larger clone is one base off. The CDR3 extends over 13 amino acids. The germline CDR1 and CDR2 sequences are SGHAT and FQNNGV. RNA transcripts were the template, and TCR beta CDR3 regions were amplified from them. First-round RT-PCR with HTBI primers preceded a second-round multiplex PCR. A single record per CDR3 protein comes from TCRdb applying MiXCR to the multiplex PCR reads. The sample yields roughly 400,000 distinct CDR3 sequences, about a sixth seen once.

The sequenced sample was peripheral blood. The receptor's source is an adult woman with stable Graves' hyperthyroidism. V gene TRBV11-2 combines with J gene TRBJ1-2; D is unresolved. The CDR3 region has the DNA TGTGCCAGCTGCTTGGCAGCCCGCTATGGCTACACCTTC. This codes for CASCLAARYGYTF.